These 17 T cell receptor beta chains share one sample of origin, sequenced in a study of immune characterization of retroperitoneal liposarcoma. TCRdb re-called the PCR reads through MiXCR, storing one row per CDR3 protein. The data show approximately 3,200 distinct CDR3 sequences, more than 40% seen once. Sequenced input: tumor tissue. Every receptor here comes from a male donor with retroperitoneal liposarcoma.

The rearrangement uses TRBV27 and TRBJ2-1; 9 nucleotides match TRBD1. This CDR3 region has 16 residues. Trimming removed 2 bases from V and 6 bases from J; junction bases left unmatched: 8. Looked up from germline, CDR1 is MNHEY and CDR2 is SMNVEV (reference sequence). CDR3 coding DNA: TGTGCCAGCAGTTTAGTTTCGGGACAGGGACCCAATGAGCAGTTCTTC. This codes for CASSLVSGQGPNEQFF.

CDR3 coding DNA: TGTGCCAGCAGTGACTCTAGCGGCTCCTACAATGAGCAGTTCTTC. It translates to CASSDSSGSYNEQFF. This sequence joins TRBV6-4 and TRBJ2-1, with a weak D call TRBD2 (6 bases). This CDR3 region has 15 residues. CDR1 MRHNA and CDR2 SNTAGT come from the germline V gene. Trimming removed 0 bases at V and 0 bases at J, with 6 bases between.

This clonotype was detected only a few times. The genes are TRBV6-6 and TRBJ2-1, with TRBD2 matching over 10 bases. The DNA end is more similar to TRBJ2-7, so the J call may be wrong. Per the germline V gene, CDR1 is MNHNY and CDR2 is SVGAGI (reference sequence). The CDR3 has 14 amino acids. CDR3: CASSSSGSGGEQYF. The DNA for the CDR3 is TGTGCCAGCAGTTCTAGCGGGAGCGGTGGTGAGCAGTACTTC.

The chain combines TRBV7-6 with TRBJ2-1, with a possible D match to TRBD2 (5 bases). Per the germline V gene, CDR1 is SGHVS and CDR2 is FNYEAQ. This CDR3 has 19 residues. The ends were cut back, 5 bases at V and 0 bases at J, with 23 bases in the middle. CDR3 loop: CASSAYSGGGTSSYNEQFF. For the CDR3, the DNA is TGTGCCAGCAGCGCTTATTCTGGAGGCGGTACCAGCTCCTACAATGAGCAGTTCTTC.

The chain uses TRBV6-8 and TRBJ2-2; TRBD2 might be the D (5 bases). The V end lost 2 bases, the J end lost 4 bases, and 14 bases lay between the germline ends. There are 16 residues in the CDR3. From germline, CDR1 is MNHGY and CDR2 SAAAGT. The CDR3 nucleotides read TGTGCCAGCAGTTACAGCGGAGTCGAATTCACCGGGGAGCTGTTTTTT. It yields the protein CASSYSGVEFTGELFF.

CDR3 protein: CASSIDTGVTYEQYF. CDR3 sequence (DNA): TGTGCCAGCAGCATAGATACGGGAGTAACCTACGAGCAGTACTTC. The chain couples TRBV7-2 to TRBJ2-7; D may be TRBD2 (6 bases). From germline, CDR1 is SGHTA and CDR2 FQGNSA. V was trimmed by 5 bases and J by 2 bases, leaving 16 bases between them. The CDR3 length is 15 residues. The variable domain in full, completed from reference TRBV7-2 and TRBJ2-7, reads GAGVSQSPSNKVTEKGKDVELRCDPISGHTALYWYRQSLGQGLEFLIYFQGNSAPDKSGLPSDRFSAERTGGSVSTLTIQRTQQEDSAVYLCASSIDTGVTYEQYFGPGTRLTVT.

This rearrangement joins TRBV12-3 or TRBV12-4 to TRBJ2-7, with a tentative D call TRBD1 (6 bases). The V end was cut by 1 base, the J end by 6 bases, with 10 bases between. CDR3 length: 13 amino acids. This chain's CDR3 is CASSLEGGFEQYF. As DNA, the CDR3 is TGTGCCAGCAGTTTAGAAGGGGGTTTCGAGCAGTACTTC.

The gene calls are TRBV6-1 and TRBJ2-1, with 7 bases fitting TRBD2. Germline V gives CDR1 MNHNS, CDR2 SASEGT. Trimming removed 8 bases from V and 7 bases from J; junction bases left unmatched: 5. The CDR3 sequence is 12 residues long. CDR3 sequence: CASGTNLNEQFF. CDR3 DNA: TGTGCCAGCGGGACTAACTTGAATGAGCAGTTCTTC.

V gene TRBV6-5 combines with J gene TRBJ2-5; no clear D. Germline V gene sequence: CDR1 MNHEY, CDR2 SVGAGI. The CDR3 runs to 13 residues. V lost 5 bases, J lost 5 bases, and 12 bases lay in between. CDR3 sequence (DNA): TGTGCCAGCAGTGAGAACCTGGACGAGACCCAGTACTTC. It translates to CASSENLDETQYF.

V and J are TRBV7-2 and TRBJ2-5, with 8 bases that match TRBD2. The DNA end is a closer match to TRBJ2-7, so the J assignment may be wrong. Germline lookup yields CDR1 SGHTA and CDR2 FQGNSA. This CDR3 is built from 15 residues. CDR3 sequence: CASSRTSQPYYEQYF. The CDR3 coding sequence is TGTGCCAGCAGCAGGACTAGCCAACCTTACTACGAGCAGTACTTC.

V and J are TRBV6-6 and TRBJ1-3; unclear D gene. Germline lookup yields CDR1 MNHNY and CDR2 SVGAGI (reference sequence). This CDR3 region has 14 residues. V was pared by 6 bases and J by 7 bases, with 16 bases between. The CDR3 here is CASSGEVRTNTIYF. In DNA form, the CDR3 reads TGTGCCAGCAGCGGGGAAGTTAGAACTAACACCATATATTTT.

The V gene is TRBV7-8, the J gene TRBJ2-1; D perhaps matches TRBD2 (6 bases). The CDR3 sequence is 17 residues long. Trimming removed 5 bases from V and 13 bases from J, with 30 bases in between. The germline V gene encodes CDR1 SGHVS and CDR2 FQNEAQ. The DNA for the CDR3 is TGTGCCAGCAGCGTGCGAGCTGTCCGGGAGTTAGAAGAGACCCAGTTCTTC. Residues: CASSVRAVRELEETQFF.

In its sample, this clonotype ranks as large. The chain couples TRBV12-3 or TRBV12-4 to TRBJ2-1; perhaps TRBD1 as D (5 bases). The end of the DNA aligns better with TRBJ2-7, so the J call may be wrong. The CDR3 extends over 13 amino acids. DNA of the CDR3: TGTGCCAGCTTTTTGGGATTCTCAGGGGAGCAGTACTTC. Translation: CASFLGFSGEQYF.

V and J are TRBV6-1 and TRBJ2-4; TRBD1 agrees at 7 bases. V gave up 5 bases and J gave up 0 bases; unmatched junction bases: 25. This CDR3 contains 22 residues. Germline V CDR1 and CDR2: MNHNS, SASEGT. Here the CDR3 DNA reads TGTGCCAGCAGTCATAGTCACCCACAGGGGCACCTTAATACTTTAGCCAAAAACATTCAGTACTTC. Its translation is CASSHSHPQGHLNTLAKNIQYF.

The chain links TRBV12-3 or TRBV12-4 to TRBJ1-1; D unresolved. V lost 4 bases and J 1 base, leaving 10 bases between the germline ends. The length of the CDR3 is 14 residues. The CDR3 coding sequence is TGTGCCAGCAGTTCCCTCCGGGGGAACACTGAAGCTTTCTTT. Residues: CASSSLRGNTEAFF.

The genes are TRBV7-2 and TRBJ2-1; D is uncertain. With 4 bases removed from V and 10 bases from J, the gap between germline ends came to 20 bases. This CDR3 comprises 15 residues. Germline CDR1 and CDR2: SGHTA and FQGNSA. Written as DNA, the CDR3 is TGTGCCAGCAGCTCTCCGCGGACCTGGTCCTACGAGCAGTTCTTC. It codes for CASSSPRTWSYEQFF.

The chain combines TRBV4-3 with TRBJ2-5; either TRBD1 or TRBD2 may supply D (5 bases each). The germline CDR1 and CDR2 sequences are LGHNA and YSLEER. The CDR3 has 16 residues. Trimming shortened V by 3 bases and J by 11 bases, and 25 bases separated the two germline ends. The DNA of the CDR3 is TGCGCCAGCAGCCACAAGGGACCGACCTTCTACAATGAGCAGTACTTC. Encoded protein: CASSHKGPTFYNEQYF.